Listed here is a single T cell receptor beta chain. The data were taken from a study of blood T cell repertoires in COVID-19. Germline loops: CDR1 KGHSH, CDR2 LQKENI. V lost 0 bases and J lost 2; bases outside the gene matches: 3. The CDR3 runs to 15 residues. Here immunoSEQ multiplex PCR was the method, and the copy in TCRdb shows in-frame clones only, minus some. This sample carries more than 50,000 clones, approximately 90% of them seen once, and the ten largest clones take 3.5% to 5%. The chain joins TRBV18 to TRBJ2-5; 7 bases are shared with TRBD1. The sequencing sample was made of peripheral blood. This TCR came from a human donor in a cohort sampled during active COVID-19. The CDR3 nucleotides read TGTGCCAGCTCACCACCGGGGACAGCTCAAGAGACCCAGTACTTC. Translated: CASSPPGTAQETQYF. The variable domain in full, completed from reference TRBV18 and TRBJ2-5, reads NAGVMQNPRHLVRRRGQEARLRCSPMKGHSHVYWYRQLPEEGLKFMVYLQKENIIDESGMPKERFSAEFPKEGPSILRIQQVVRGDSAAYFCASSPPGTAQETQYFGPGTRLLVL.